These 21 T cell receptor beta chains came from one sample sequenced in a study of T cell repertoires in cytomegalovirus infection. TCRdb fed the reads into MiXCR, producing one record per CDR3 protein. Of about 230,000 distinct CDR3 sequences listed, 22% are singletons. Sequenced material: CD8+ T cells from PBMCs. These receptors all stem from a human donor in good health (CMV status not recorded). Some clones in this sample may be carry-over from other donors' samples.

This clonotype was found many times. The chain employs TRBV7-9 and TRBJ2-5; TRBD2 might be the D (5 bases). The length of the CDR3 is 13 residues. The V gene's germline CDR1 is SEHNR and CDR2 FQNEAQ (reference sequence). V gave up 3 bases and J gave up 3 bases, with 8 bases separating them. The CDR3 region is CASSLTIKETQYF. CDR3 bases: TGTGCCAGCAGCTTGACTATAAAAGAGACCCAGTACTTC.

Judged by abundance, this clonotype is medium-sized. The gene calls are TRBV28 and TRBJ1-5; D is uncertain. Germline V lookup: CDR1 MDHEN, CDR2 SYDVKM. V gave up 4 bases and J gave up 1 base, with 11 bases separating them. The length of the CDR3 is 15 residues. CDR3 residues: CASSWLGQSNQPQHF. CDR3 DNA: TGTGCCAGCAGTTGGCTTGGGCAAAGCAATCAGCCCCAGCATTTT.

The rearrangement joins TRBV28 to TRBJ2-1; D is uncertain. Trimming cost V 5 bases and J 3 bases, with 5 bases left between them. Germline values: CDR1 MDHEN, CDR2 SYDVKM. The CDR3 extends over 12 amino acids. The CDR3 bases are TGTGCCAGCAGTACCATCTACAATGAGCAGTTCTTC. This gives the protein CASSTIYNEQFF.

This clonotype was recorded many times. The junction shows a germline mismatch at one end, possibly a read error. The V gene is TRBV7-2, the J gene TRBJ1-2; D gene ambiguous. The CDR3 is 14 amino acids. Germline V gene lookup returns CDR1 SGHTA and CDR2 FQGNSA. The CDR3 bases are TGTGCCAGCACCTTACCCCGGGCTAACTATGGCTACACCTTC. Protein product: CASTLPRANYGYTF.

This rearrangement joins TRBV20-1 to TRBJ2-7; D perhaps matches TRBD2 (6 bases). The CDR3 sequence is 14 residues long. Germline-derived CDR1 and CDR2 are DFQATT and SNEGSKA (reference sequence). V lost 0 bases and J 0 bases, leaving 9 bases between the germline ends. CDR3 DNA: TGCAGTGCTAGAGATTGGAGGGGCTCCTACGAGCAGTACTTC. Amino acids: CSARDWRGSYEQYF.

The rearrangement uses TRBV20-1 and TRBJ2-7; D uncertain. Germline V gene data show CDR1 as DFQATT and CDR2 as SNEGSKA (reference sequence). The CDR3 is made up of 11 amino acids. V dropped 5 bases and J dropped 3 bases, with 8 bases sitting between them. The CDR3 loop is CSAPIGYEQYF. The CDR3 bases are TGCAGTGCTCCTATAGGCTACGAGCAGTACTTC.

This clonotype was counted a single time. The gene calls are TRBV10-3 and TRBJ2-3, with 9 bases aligning to TRBD2. The CDR3 contains 16 residues. J was trimmed by 0 bases and V by 0 bases; bases with no gene match: 1. The germline V gene encodes CDR1 ENHRY and CDR2 SYGVKD. In DNA form, the CDR3 reads TGTGCCATCAGTGAGTCCCTAGCGGGGAGCACAGATACGCAGTATTTT. Translated: CAISESLAGSTDTQYF.

V gene TRBV7-9 combines with J gene TRBJ2-7, with 7 bases matching TRBD2. Trimming at V came to 5 bases and at J to 5 bases, leaving 6 bases not matched to a gene. The CDR3 sequence is 13 residues long. The germline CDR1 and CDR2 sequences are SEHNR and FQNEAQ (reference sequence). The CDR3 spells CASSGQSGDEQYF. The CDR3 region has the DNA TGTGCCAGCAGCGGGCAGAGCGGGGACGAGCAGTACTTC.

This clonotype was counted only a few times. The chain joins TRBV28 to TRBJ2-1; 7 nucleotides match TRBD2. Germline values: CDR1 MDHEN, CDR2 SYDVKM. V shed 0 bases, J shed 3 bases, and the junction held 2 bases outside the gene matches. The CDR3 covers 15 residues. CDR3 loop: CASSLWGGDYNEQFF. In DNA, the CDR3 is TGTGCCAGCAGTTTATGGGGAGGGGACTACAATGAGCAGTTCTTC.

About this clonotype itself: The CDR3 ends on some other residue instead of the conserved phenylalanine or tryptophan, so this is likely a read error. The CDR3 DNA follows: TGTGCCAGCAGGGGTGGGGACAGGACCTCTGGCGAGCAGTACCTC. It codes for CASRGGDRTSGEQYL. The rearrangement links TRBV2 to TRBJ2-7; 8 bases are a match to TRBD1. The CDR3 sequence is 15 residues long. CDR1 and CDR2 (germline): SNHLY, FYNNEI. The V gene end was trimmed by 6 bases and the J gene end by 6 bases; junction bases not matched to a gene: 13.

In this sample, this clonotype turned up once. J is TRBJ2-5 and V is TRBV27; a weak D match, TRBD1 (6 bases). Germline CDR1 reads MNHEY; CDR2 reads SMNVEV (reference sequence). Trimming left V 4 bases short and J 3 bases short, with 9 bases between. The CDR3 is 13 amino acids. CDR3 sequence: CASSSRQEETQYF. CDR3 sequence (DNA): TGTGCCAGCAGTTCCAGACAGGAAGAGACCCAGTACTTC.

The chain recombines TRBV4-1 with TRBJ2-7, with TRBD2 matching 8 bases. CDR1 MGHRA and CDR2 YSYEKL come from the germline V gene. The CDR3 contains 17 residues. V lost 3 bases and J lost 2; bases outside the gene matches: 12. The CDR3 DNA reads as TGCGCCAGCAGCCAGGGACTCGCAGCGGGGGCTCCCTACGAGCAGTACTTC. Its translation: CASSQGLAAGAPYEQYF.

The J gene is TRBJ2-2, the V gene TRBV6-2 or TRBV6-3; TRBD1 is a possible D gene (6 bases). The V gene lost 2 bases and the J gene lost 3 bases, with 16 bases spanning the gap. The germline V gene has CDR1 MNHEY and CDR2 SVGEGT. The CDR3 loop spans 17 amino acids. In DNA form, the CDR3 reads TGTGCCAGCAGTTACCCCTATGCGGCAGGGGACACCGGGGAGCTGTTTTTT. It translates to CASSYPYAAGDTGELFF.

This clonotype was detected ten times or more. The V gene is TRBV7-8, the J gene TRBJ1-4; D is unclear. The CDR3 loop spans 15 amino acids. Germline V CDR1 and CDR2: SGHVS, FQNEAQ. Between the trimmed V and J ends, which lost 5 bases and 6 bases, there was a span of 16 bases. CDR3 nucleotide sequence: TGTGCCAGCAGCCCACTTTCGTGGCGGGATGAAAAACTGTTTTTT. Its protein is CASSPLSWRDEKLFF.

This clonotype was found a few times. The chain employs TRBV7-9 and TRBJ2-5; 9 bases are shared with TRBD1. This CDR3 is built from 15 residues. V lost 1 base and J lost 2; bases outside the gene matches: 2. The germline gives CDR1 SEHNR, CDR2 FQNEAQ (reference sequence). The CDR3: CASSLGGQGQETQYF. CDR3 in DNA: TGTGCCAGCAGCTTAGGCGGACAGGGGCAAGAGACCCAGTACTTC.

This clonotype showed up just a few times. This chain joins TRBV7-2 and TRBJ1-4; 12 positions agree with TRBD1. CDR1 SGHTA and CDR2 FQGNSA come from the germline V gene. With 5 bases clipped from V and 3 bases from J, the junction kept 4 bases outside the gene matches. The CDR3 has 16 residues. The CDR3 protein is CASSPGQGASNEKLFF. As DNA, the CDR3 is TGTGCCAGCAGCCCGGGACAGGGGGCTTCTAATGAAAAACTGTTTTTT.

This clonotype was seen more than once but under ten times. V gene TRBV25-1 combines with J gene TRBJ1-3, with D hard to call. CDR3 length equals 14 residues. V was shortened by 3 bases and J by 0 bases, with 6 bases between the two germline ends. Germline-derived CDR1 and CDR2 are MGHDK and SYGVNS. The CDR3 DNA follows: TGTGCCAGCAGTGATCGCGCCTCTGGAAACACCATATATTTT. Its protein product is CASSDRASGNTIYF.

In this sample, this clonotype turned up a few times. V and J are TRBV19 and TRBJ1-1, with D perhaps matching TRBD1 (5 bases). CDR1 and CDR2 (germline): LNHDA, SQIVND (reference sequence). Deletions cut 0 bases from V and 10 bases from J, with 12 bases between. This CDR3 is 13 amino acids long. The CDR3 DNA follows: TGTGCCAGTAGTATAGATGGCGCCGGGGGAGCTTTCTTT. This sequence encodes CASSIDGAGGAFF.

This rearrangement joins TRBV10-3 to TRBJ2-1; 15 bases align to TRBD2. The CDR3 runs to 18 residues. CDR1 is ENHRY, CDR2 SYGVKD, per germline. The trim removed 5 bases at V and 0 bases at J, leaving 5 bases unmatched. DNA for the CDR3: TGTGCCATCAGTCCCGGGACTAGCGGGGGGAGCTCCTACAATGAGCAGTTCTTC. This translates into CAISPGTSGGSSYNEQFF.

This clonotype was detected only a few times. The rearrangement uses TRBV7-8 and TRBJ2-6; 11 positions match TRBD1. Trimming at V came to 1 base and at J to 0 bases, leaving 2 bases not matched to a gene. This CDR3 is 18 amino acids long. CDR1 and CDR2 (germline): SGHVS, FQNEAQ. CDR3 in DNA: TGTGCCAGCAGCTTAGGCGGGACAGGGGGCTCTGGGGCCAACGTCCTGACTTTC. This translates into CASSLGGTGGSGANVLTF.

The chain combines TRBV11-2 with TRBJ2-2; 12 nucleotides line up with TRBD2. Trimming took 4 bases from V and 9 from J; bases not matched to a gene: 9. The germline CDR1 and CDR2 sequences are SGHAT and FQNNGV. The CDR3 has 16 residues. CDR3 nucleotides: TGTGCCAGCAGCTCCGCTCTAGCGGGGGGGCCGAGGGAGCTGTTTTTT. Its translation: CASSSALAGGPRELFF. The full variable domain, in which reference TRBV11-2 and TRBJ2-2 provide the parts outside the CDR3, is EAGVAQSPRYKIIEKRQSVAFWCNPISGHATLYWYQQILGQGPKLLIQFQNNGVVDDSQLPKDRFSAERLKGVDSTLKIQPAKLEDSAVYLCASSSALAGGPRELFFGEGSRLTVL.